The following is a T cell receptor beta chain sequence with its context. Its antigen is still unknown. Trimming pared 8 bases from V and 0 bases from J, leaving 12 bases between. Germline assignment: CDR1 MNHEY and CDR2 SMNVEV (reference sequence). The CDR3 loop spans 14 amino acids. The data stem from a study of cytomegalovirus exposure and HLA in healthy donors. PCR employed 60 Vbeta and 13 Jbeta primers. Measured with immunoSEQ multiplex PCR; TCRdb has only the in-frame clones, and not every one. Its listing shows approximately 93,000 clones. Study-level findings and limits: Analyses of presence and absence presupposed an approximately uniform sequencing depth across donors. Among immune exposure information, only CMV serostatus was available. In a later analysis, at a false discovery rate of 0.05, over 15,000 TCR beta sequences matched HLA alleles.

V is TRBV27 and J is TRBJ2-3; a possible D gene is TRBD1 (5 bases). Material: PBMCs. The sequence was obtained from a young woman in good health and CMV-seronegative. The DNA of the CDR3 is TGTGCCAGCCGAAGGGGCCTTAGCACAGATACGCAGTATTTT. It encodes CASRRGLSTDTQYF.